This TCR beta chain derives from a study of T-cell memory formation after mild COVID-19. Study-level information: TCR clusters mostly belonged to single donors. Study-level results: The finding that pre-infection memory included some responding clones suggested that cross-reactive memory joined. Later expanders leaned toward CD4+, whereas clones contracting from day 15 to 85 were balanced CD4/CD8.

Looked up from germline, CDR1 is SEHNR and CDR2 is FQNEAQ (reference sequence). The CDR3 is 13 amino acids. V was shortened by 2 bases and J by 5 bases, with 6 bases between the two germline ends. This clonotype showed up just a few times. Antigen: not known. From the 5' RACE reads, TCRdb called clonotypes with MiXCR, one entry per CDR3 protein. The sample lists more than 450,000 distinct CDR3 sequences, about a sixth occurring once. The clonotype originates from an adult woman who had mild COVID-19 (a few samples of this study predate the infection). Cell type and time point are not known. The material sequenced was PBMCs or a T cell subset sorted from them (not recorded which). The V call is TRBV7-9, the J call TRBJ1-4, with unresolved D. CDR3 in amino acids: CASSLMANEKLFF. CDR3 DNA: TGTGCCAGCAGCTTAATGGCGAATGAAAAACTGTTTTTT.